This T cell receptor beta chain was captured by sequencing in a study of T cell repertoires in cytomegalovirus infection. Study-wide context: An indication of both CMV infection and matching HLA type came from public TCR beta signatures.

Remarks on this clonotype: The antigen remains undetermined.

CDR1 and CDR2 from the germline V gene are MGHDK and SYGVNS. V was shortened by 7 bases and J by 4 bases, with 8 bases between the two germline ends. The CDR3 consists of 11 residues. Broader study findings: CMV carriers having the relevant HLA were flagged by cumulative public TCR beta family frequency. CMV-specific HLA-C-restricted TCR beta clonotypes dominated the ex vivo response.

TCRdb reprocessed the reads via MiXCR and lists one record per CDR3 protein. The table has 600,000 to 800,000 distinct CDR3 sequences, roughly 24% seen once; the top ten hold 7% to 9%. This chain connects TRBV25-1 to TRBJ2-7, with D tentatively TRBD2 (5 bases). Sequenced sample: CD8+ T cells from PBMCs. This clonotype was sampled from a human donor in good health (CMV status not recorded). Some clones in this sample may be carry-over from other donors' samples. This CDR3 is CASIRGYEQYF. The CDR3 DNA sequence: TGTGCCAGCATCCGAGGGTACGAGCAGTACTTC.